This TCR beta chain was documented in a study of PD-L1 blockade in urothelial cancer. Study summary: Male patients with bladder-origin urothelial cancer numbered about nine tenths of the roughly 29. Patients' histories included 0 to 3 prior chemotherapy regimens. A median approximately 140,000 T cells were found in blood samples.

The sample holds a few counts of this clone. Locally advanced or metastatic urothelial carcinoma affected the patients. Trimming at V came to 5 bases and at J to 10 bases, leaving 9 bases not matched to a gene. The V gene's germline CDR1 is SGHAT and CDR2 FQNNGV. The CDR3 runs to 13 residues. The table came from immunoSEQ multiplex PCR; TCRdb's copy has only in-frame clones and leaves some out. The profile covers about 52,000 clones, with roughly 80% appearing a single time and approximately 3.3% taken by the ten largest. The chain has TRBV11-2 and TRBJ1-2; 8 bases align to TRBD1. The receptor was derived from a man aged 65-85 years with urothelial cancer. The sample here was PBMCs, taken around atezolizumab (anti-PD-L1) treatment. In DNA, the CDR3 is TGTGCCAGCAGCCCCGGGACAGGCCCTCTCTACACCTTC. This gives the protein CASSPGTGPLYTF.